This T cell receptor beta chain was found in a study of cytotoxic CD8 clonotypes in ibrutinib-treated CLL. General study points: Higher clonality was seen at ibrutinib response and a return toward baseline at progression.

CDR1 and CDR2 from the germline V gene are MRHNA and SNTAGT. V was shortened by 3 bases and J by 5 bases, with 9 bases between the two germline ends. The length of the CDR3 is 13 residues. Here immunoSEQ multiplex PCR was the method, and the copy in TCRdb shows in-frame clones only, minus some. The table lists more than 60,000 clones, around 78% of them singletons, with about 39% in the top ten. As concerns this clone: Its antigen is still unknown.

The sequence was obtained from a human donor with chronic lymphocytic leukemia. The specimen was PBMCs, collected after 24 months of ibrutinib treatment. The chain links TRBV6-4 to TRBJ2-3, with a possible D match to TRBD1 (5 bases). Written as DNA, the CDR3 is TGTGCCAGCAGTGAACAGGTTGGAGATACGCAGTATTTT. It yields the protein CASSEQVGDTQYF.